These T cell receptor beta chains were read from a single sample in a study of chemoradiotherapy in HPV16-positive cancers. The protocol was immunoSEQ multiplex PCR, while the TCRdb copy is restricted to in-frame clones and leaves out a portion. The table includes about 15,000 clones, around 70% detected once. This material consisted of tumor tissue, taken from a patient who underwent chemoradiotherapy. Receptors originate from a human donor with HPV-associated anogenital cancer. The CDR3 runs from the conserved cysteine through the conserved F or W. Fields, in order: V gene, clone size, J gene, D gene, CDR3 DNA, CDR3 protein. The D gene is left open where the match is weak. The listing skips clone size in some rows; elsewhere it reads once, few, many or a size class.

TRBV12-2,NA,TRBJ2-7,NA,TGTGCAAGTCTTACCCGGTCGGTGGGGCACGAGCAGTACTTC,CASLTRSVGHEQYF
TRBV21-1,NA,TRBJ2-7,NA,TGTGCCAGCAGTCACGAGCAGTACTTC,CASSHEQYF
TRBV28,NA,TRBJ1-5,NA,TGTGCCAGCAGTCCCCGGGGGAATCAGCCCCAGCATTTT,CASSPRGNQPQHF
TRBV9,NA,TRBJ2-5,NA,TGTGCCAGCAGCGTAGGACCAGACTGGGAGACCCAGTACTTC,CASSVGPDWETQYF
TRBV5-4,few,TRBJ1-1,TRBD1,TGTGCCAGCAGCTTACAGGGGTCAACTGAAGCTTTCTTT,CASSLQGSTEAFF
TRBV5-1,NA,TRBJ2-2,TRBD1,TGCGCCAGCAGCAAGGACAGGGACACCGGGGAGCTGTTTTTT,CASSKDRDTGELFF
TRBV5-5,NA,TRBJ1-5,NA,TGTGCCAGCAGCACTGGCACACCATTTAGCAATCAGCCCCAGCATTTT,CASSTGTPFSNQPQHF
TRBV2,NA,TRBJ2-7,NA,TGTGCCAGCAGACAAGGGTCGGTTTACGAGCAGTACTTC,CASRQGSVYEQYF
TRBV5-5,NA,TRBJ1-4,TRBD1,TGTGCCAGCAGTCGACAGGGGGGTAATGAAAAACTGTTTTTT,CASSRQGGNEKLFF
TRBV5-1,NA,TRBJ2-5,NA,TGCGCCAGCAGCTTGGTGTCTACCGGGGAGACCCAGTACTTC,CASSLVSTGETQYF
TRBV30,NA,TRBJ2-7,NA,TGTGCCTCGGGGGCCCCCTACGAGCAGTACTTC,CASGAPYEQYF
TRBV4-2,NA,TRBJ2-7,NA,TGTGCCAGCAGCGCGCGACTCACCAACTCCTACGAGCAGTACTTC,CASSARLTNSYEQYF
TRBV6-1,NA,TRBJ1-1,NA,TGTGCCAGCAGTGGATGGGTTATTGGCACTGAAGCTTTCTTT,CASSGWVIGTEAFF
TRBV6-5,NA,TRBJ2-7,NA,TGTGCCAGCAGTTTCCCCGGGAAGGGGCGGTCCTACGAGCAGTACTTC,CASSFPGKGRSYEQYF
TRBV5-5,medium-sized,TRBJ1-6,NA,TGTGCCAGCAGCCTATCGAGGGCAGGAGGTTCACCCCTCCACTTT,CASSLSRAGGSPLHF
TRBV2,few,TRBJ2-5,TRBD2,TGTGCCAGCAGTGAGCTAGCGGGGGTAAAAGAGACCCAGTACTTC,CASSELAGVKETQYF